The clone carrying this T cell receptor beta chain was observed a few times. RNA transcripts were the template for amplifying TCR beta CDR3 regions. HTBI primers were the set used in a first-round RT-PCR of the TCR CDR3. TCRdb used MiXCR to reprocess the multiplex PCR reads, holding one entry per CDR3 protein. Of around 600,000 distinct CDR3 sequences detected, about 14% appear once; the ten largest clones hold approximately 12%. The germline V gene has CDR1 KGHDR and CDR2 SFDVKD. V was pared by 3 bases and J by 7 bases, with 6 bases between. The CDR3 consists of 12 residues. These data come from a study of T cells in Graves' hyperthyroidism and ophthalmopathy. The wider study: Peripheral blood was acquired at first diagnosis, ahead of any therapy whatsoever.

The sequenced material came from blood. This sequence originates from a woman in her 50s with Graves' ophthalmopathy. The chain recombines TRBV24-1 with TRBJ1-5; D not certain. In DNA, the CDR3 is TGTGCCACCAGTGATCCGGGACAGCCCCAGCATTTT. This codes for CATSDPGQPQHF.